Listed here are 32 T cell receptor beta chains from one sample, sequenced in a study of blood T cells in healthy people across ages. A sample-barcoded 5' primer and a J-beta primer mix were used in a second PCR of about 7 to 12 cycles. In TCRdb, the 5' RACE reads were re-called with MiXCR into one record per CDR3 protein. Of roughly 2 million distinct CDR3 sequences listed, around half are singletons. Sequencing input: blood. These receptors were taken from a woman in her forties in good health.

The chain joins TRBV5-6 to TRBJ2-3, with TRBD2 matching over 11 bases. CDR3 length equals 17 residues. Germline lookup yields CDR1 SGHDT and CDR2 YYEEEE. V shed 6 bases and J 1 base; nucleotides not matched to a gene: 10. CDR3 bases: TGTGCCAGCACCCACCAGGGACTAGCGGCGGGCACAGATACGCAGTATTTT. This encodes CASTHQGLAAGTDTQYF. The variable domain in full, with the rest retrieved from reference TRBV5-6 and TRBJ2-3, is DAGVTQSPTHLIKTRGQQVTLRCSPKSGHDTVSWYQQALGQGPQFIFQYYEEEERQRGNFPDRFSGHQFPNYSSELNVNALLLGDSALYLCASTHQGLAAGTDTQYFGPGTRLTVL.

There are a few counts of this clonotype. The chain couples TRBV7-2 to TRBJ2-3, with D hard to call. This CDR3 contains 14 residues. The ends were cut back, 4 bases at V and 4 bases at J, with 12 bases in the middle. Per germline, CDR1 SGHTA and CDR2 FQGNSA. This CDR3 is CASSSGPPPDTQYF. Here the CDR3 DNA reads TGTGCCAGCAGCTCCGGGCCCCCCCCAGATACGCAGTATTTT.

The chain links TRBV20-1 to TRBJ2-7, with no clear D. Germline CDR1 reads DFQATT; CDR2 reads SNEGSKA (reference sequence). The V gene lost 3 bases and the J gene lost 12 bases, with 21 bases spanning the gap. There are 13 residues in the CDR3. CDR3 coding DNA: TGCAGTGCTAGCGCTTGGGCGCAAGAGACCCGGTACTTC. Protein: CSASAWAQETRYF.

J is TRBJ2-5 and V is TRBV13, with D perhaps TRBD1 (5 bases). CDR3 length: 14 amino acids. V was cut by 0 bases and J by 11 bases, with 16 bases left in between. The germline gives CDR1 PRHDT, CDR2 FYEKMQ (reference sequence). The CDR3 nucleotides are TGTGCCAGCAGCTTAGGGCAGGGTGGTTCTAAGCAGTACTTC. It yields the protein CASSLGQGGSKQYF.

Note on this clonotype: Relative to the germline gene, one junction end is altered; a read error may explain this. The gene calls are TRBV7-2 and TRBJ2-3; TRBD1 or TRBD2 may be the D gene (6 bases each). The CDR3 covers 16 residues. From germline, CDR1 is SGHTA and CDR2 FQGNSA. CDR3 loop: CASSTAGGAWTATQYF. The CDR3 region has the DNA TGTGCCAGCAGCACCGCCGGGGGCGCTTGGACAGCTACGCAGTATTTT.

V is TRBV6-2 or TRBV6-3 and J is TRBJ1-1, with D maybe TRBD1 (5 bases). V shed 6 bases and J shed 1 base, with 15 bases lying between them. This CDR3 is built from 15 residues. Germline CDR1 is MNHEY and CDR2 is SVGEGT. Written as DNA, the CDR3 is TGTGCCAGCAGCCCCGGGACCTCCAAGAACACTGAAGCTTTCTTT. Translating gives CASSPGTSKNTEAFF.

The chain joins TRBV5-1 to TRBJ2-5; D is undetermined. This CDR3 is 14 amino acids long. The germline CDR1 and CDR2 sequences are SGHRS and YFSETQ. Trimming removed 5 bases at V and 1 base at J, with 12 bases between. CDR3 sequence (DNA): TGCGCCAGCAGGATCCAGCCAGGCCAAGAGACCCAGTACTTC. It specifies CASRIQPGQETQYF.

The chain uses TRBV6-5 and TRBJ2-1; D is uncertain. Germline assignment: CDR1 MNHEY and CDR2 SVGAGI. Deletions cut 8 bases from V and 3 bases from J, with 8 bases between. This CDR3 has 12 residues. This CDR3 is CASGRVYNEQFF. DNA of the CDR3: TGTGCCAGCGGCCGGGTCTACAATGAGCAGTTCTTC.

The J gene is TRBJ1-1, the V gene TRBV4-1, with a weak D call TRBD1 (6 bases). Germline CDR1 MGHRA, CDR2 YSYEKL. V lost 4 bases and J 5 bases, leaving 14 bases between the germline ends. The CDR3 extends over 14 amino acids. This chain's CDR3 is CASSPLLGATEAFF. Here the CDR3 DNA reads TGCGCCAGCAGCCCTCTTTTGGGGGCGACTGAAGCTTTCTTT.

CDR3 sequence: CASSHRVTTGLNEKLFF. The CDR3 nucleotides are TGTGCCAGCAGTCACCGGGTCACGACAGGGTTGAATGAAAAACTGTTTTTT. This rearrangement joins TRBV25-1 to TRBJ1-4; 7 bases line up with TRBD1. The germline V gene has CDR1 MGHDK and CDR2 SYGVNS. The CDR3 has 17 residues. V dropped 5 bases and J dropped 5; count of bases not matched to a gene: 14. The full variable domain, rest sourced from reference TRBV25-1 and TRBJ1-4, is EADIYQTPRYLVIGTGKKITLECSQTMGHDKMYWYQQDPGMELHLIHYSYGVNSTEKGDLSSESTVSRIRTEHFPLTLESARPSHTSQYLCASSHRVTTGLNEKLFFGSGTQLSVL.

The sample holds a few counts of this clonotype. The chain links TRBV28 to TRBJ2-7, with D possibly being TRBD1 (5 bases). V was cut by 5 bases and J by 7 bases, with 15 bases left in between. Germline V gene data show CDR1 as MDHEN and CDR2 as SYDVKM. This CDR3 is 13 amino acids long. The DNA of the CDR3 is TGTGCCAGCAGTCAGGGCACCTTGGGGGAGCAGTACTTC. Protein product: CASSQGTLGEQYF.

The sample holds a few counts of this clonotype. This chain joins TRBV7-9 and TRBJ2-3, with D unresolved. Germline CDR1 SEHNR, CDR2 FQNEAQ (reference sequence). This CDR3 contains 12 residues. V lost 4 bases to trimming and J lost 11 bases, with 13 bases between them. The CDR3 DNA follows: TGTGCCAGCAGCTGGTCAGAGTATCAGCAGTATTTT. Protein product: CASSWSEYQQYF.

This clonotype was counted between two and nine times. The V and J genes are TRBV28 and TRBJ2-7; D may be TRBD1 or TRBD2 (5 bases each). The V end lost 2 bases, the J end lost 3 bases, and 14 bases lay between the germline ends. Germline V lookup: CDR1 MDHEN, CDR2 SYDVKM. The CDR3 is 15 residues long. The CDR3 is CASSLEGSAYYEQYF. CDR3 coding DNA: TGTGCCAGCAGTTTAGAGGGGTCAGCTTACTACGAGCAGTACTTC.

The J gene is TRBJ2-5, the V gene TRBV2; weak D call: TRBD2 (6 bases). Trimming pared 7 bases from V and 7 bases from J, leaving 19 bases between. Germline values: CDR1 SNHLY, CDR2 FYNNEI. This CDR3 spans 14 amino acids. The CDR3 here is CASIPAPGEGTQYF. CDR3 nucleotides: TGTGCCAGCATTCCAGCGCCGGGGGAAGGGACCCAGTACTTC. The full variable domain, with the rest looked up from reference TRBV2 and TRBJ2-5, is EPEVTQTPSHQVTQMGQEVILRCVPISNHLYFYWYRQILGQKVEFLVSFYNNEISEKSEIFDDQFSVERPDGSNFTLKIRSTKLEDSAMYFCASIPAPGEGTQYFGPGTRLLVL.

The V call is TRBV28, the J call TRBJ1-5; the D is unclear. This CDR3 spans 14 amino acids. Trimming stripped 6 bases from V and 4 bases from J, with 13 bases between. Per the germline V gene, CDR1 is MDHEN and CDR2 is SYDVKM. This CDR3 reads CASSATRGNQPQHF. CDR3 DNA: TGTGCCAGCAGCGCCACGCGTGGGAATCAGCCCCAGCATTTT.

This chain joins TRBV9 and TRBJ2-3, with D possibly TRBD2 on 6 matching bases. The V gene's germline CDR1 is SGDLS and CDR2 YYNGEE. Trimming removed 0 bases at V and 2 bases at J, with 19 bases between. The CDR3 has 18 residues. CDR3 sequence (DNA): TGTGCCAGCAGCGTAGCCCCGGGGGACCGATCACTCACAGATACGCAGTATTTT. Residues: CASSVAPGDRSLTDTQYF. Full variable domain (outside the CDR3, taken from reference TRBV9 and TRBJ2-3): DSGVTQTPKHLITATGQRVTLRCSPRSGDLSVYWYQQSLDQGLQFLIQYYNGEERAKGNILERFSAQQFPDLHSELNLSSLELGDSALYFCASSVAPGDRSLTDTQYFGPGTRLTVL.

V usage is TRBV4-2 and J usage is TRBJ1-6; D is undetermined. The V gene's germline CDR1 is LGHNA and CDR2 YNFKEQ. Trimming removed 5 bases from V and 4 bases from J, with 6 bases in between. This CDR3 has 13 residues. CDR3 in DNA: TGTGCCAGCAGCATGGAGTATAATTCACCCCTCCACTTT. This codes for CASSMEYNSPLHF.

V usage is TRBV28 and J usage is TRBJ2-5; possible D gene TRBD2, 5 bases. CDR1 and CDR2 (germline): MDHEN, SYDVKM. V was trimmed by 4 bases and J by 3 bases, leaving 15 bases between them. The CDR3 runs 15 residues. The CDR3 sequence is CASSYYGRGEETQYF. The CDR3 region has the DNA TGTGCCAGCAGTTATTACGGTCGGGGAGAAGAGACCCAGTACTTC.

This clonotype was counted many times. Sequence at one end of the junction differs from germline and may be a read error. The V call is TRBV7-2, the J call TRBJ2-3, with TRBD2 matching over 10 bases. CDR3 length: 15 amino acids. In germline, CDR1 is SGHTA, CDR2 FQGNSA. CDR3 loop: CASSPSGGGTDTQYF. As DNA, the CDR3 is TGCGCCAGCAGCCCTAGCGGGGGTGGCACAGATACGCAGTATTTT.

V and J are TRBV28 and TRBJ1-2; 7 bases are a match to TRBD1. Germline assignment: CDR1 MDHEN and CDR2 SYDVKM. Germline trimming cut 5 bases from V and 0 bases from J; bases unmatched to any gene: 6. There are 15 residues in the CDR3. In DNA, the CDR3 is TGTGCCAGCAGTGGAGGGGACAGCTCTAACTATGGCTACACCTTC. The encoded protein is CASSGGDSSNYGYTF.

The chain joins TRBV29-1 to TRBJ2-7; possible D gene TRBD2, 6 bases. The J call may be wrong; the DNA end is better matched by TRBJ2-5. In germline, CDR1 is SQVTM, CDR2 ANQGSEA. CDR3 length equals 13 residues. The CDR3 reads CSVPGTVRETQYF. As DNA, the CDR3 is TGCAGCGTACCCGGGACTGTAAGGGAGACCCAGTACTTC.

This clonotype was observed a few times. This sequence joins TRBV12-3 or TRBV12-4 and TRBJ2-1, with 9 nucleotides matching TRBD1. The CDR3 has 14 amino acids. The V and J ends lost 5 bases and 7 bases, in that order; junction bases with no gene match: 6. The CDR3 loop reads CASSILGQGNEQFF. The DNA of the CDR3 is TGTGCCAGCAGTATCCTCGGACAGGGGAATGAGCAGTTCTTC.

This clonotype came up a few times. The chain joins TRBV7-2 to TRBJ2-5; 8 bases are shared with TRBD1. With 0 bases clipped from V and 5 bases from J, the junction kept 5 bases outside the gene matches. In germline, CDR1 is SGHTA, CDR2 FQGNSA. This CDR3 is 15 amino acids long. The CDR3 loop reads CASSLAMTGAETQYF. For the CDR3, the DNA is TGTGCCAGCAGCTTAGCTATGACAGGGGCTGAGACCCAGTACTTC.

This clonotype was seen only a few times. The V and J genes are TRBV20-1 and TRBJ2-7, with 7 bases aligning to TRBD1. This CDR3 has 16 residues. After removal of 0 bases from V and 10 bases from J, the junction contained 18 bases not matched to a gene. Germline CDR1 DFQATT, CDR2 SNEGSKA (reference sequence). The chain's CDR3 is CSARETKYRDSPSQYF. The CDR3 coding sequence is TGCAGTGCTAGAGAGACGAAGTACCGGGACAGTCCAAGTCAGTACTTC.

A note on this clonotype: At one end the junction does not follow the germline gene, possibly because of a read error. This chain joins TRBV12-3 or TRBV12-4 and TRBJ2-1; D gene uncertain. The CDR3 runs to 12 residues. The CDR3 reads CANSWVGNEQFF. The CDR3 DNA sequence: TGTGCCAACAGTTGGGTGGGGAATGAGCAGTTCTTC.

V and J are TRBV19 and TRBJ2-7, with a tentative D call TRBD1 (7 bases). The germline CDR1 and CDR2 sequences are LNHDA and SQIVND (reference sequence). V was clipped by 7 bases and J by 6 bases, with 19 bases between them. The CDR3 has 14 amino acids. Here the CDR3 reads CASTQGGLVGEQYF. CDR3 sequence (DNA): TGTGCCAGTACCCAGGGGGGTTTGGTAGGCGAGCAGTACTTC.

The genes are TRBV15 and TRBJ2-1; 7 bases match TRBD2. The end of the DNA fits TRBJ2-7 better, so the J call may be wrong. This CDR3 region has 15 residues. Germline-derived CDR1 and CDR2 are LNHNV and YYDKDF (reference sequence). In nucleotides, the CDR3 is TGTGCCACCAGAAAGCTAGCGGCCTCCTACAATGAGCAGTACTTC. Its protein is CATRKLAASYNEQYF.

J is TRBJ1-1 and V is TRBV25-1; D is possibly TRBD1 (5 bases). Germline loops: CDR1 MGHDK, CDR2 SYGVNS. The CDR3 loop spans 13 amino acids. V was clipped by 5 bases and J by 8 bases, with 15 bases between them. This CDR3 is CASSTAGSYEAFF. CDR3 coding DNA: TGTGCCAGCAGTACGGCAGGGAGTTACGAAGCTTTCTTT.

This clonotype was seen a handful of times. V is TRBV20-1 and J is TRBJ2-4, with 8 bases matching TRBD1. CDR1 is DFQATT and CDR2 is SNEGSKA in the germline V gene (reference sequence). J was trimmed by 6 bases and V by 3 bases; bases with no gene match: 10. This CDR3 region has 15 residues. The CDR3 here is CSARAGTGSRNIQYF. CDR3 DNA sequence: TGCAGTGCTAGGGCCGGGACAGGTAGTAGAAACATTCAGTACTTC.

The chain joins TRBV7-9 to TRBJ1-4, with 8 bases identical to TRBD1. This CDR3 region has 17 residues. V shed 4 bases and J 0 bases; nucleotides not matched to a gene: 7. Germline V gives CDR1 SEHNR, CDR2 FQNEAQ (reference sequence). As DNA, the CDR3 is TGTGCCAGCAGCTACTGGACAGGGTCGTCAACTAATGAAAAACTGTTTTTT. Amino acid sequence: CASSYWTGSSTNEKLFF.

This clonotype was counted between two and nine times. The chain has TRBV7-9 and TRBJ1-2; D ambiguous. Germline V gene lookup returns CDR1 SEHNR and CDR2 FQNEAQ (reference sequence). V was clipped by 4 bases and J by 6 bases, with 12 bases between them. The CDR3 is 13 amino acids. The CDR3 DNA reads TGTGCCAGCAGCTGGGATGTTCGTGATGGCTACACCTTC. It is translated as CASSWDVRDGYTF. The variable domain in full, completed from reference TRBV7-9 and TRBJ1-2, reads DTGVSQNPRHKITKRGQNVTFRCDPISEHNRLYWYRQTLGQGPEFLTYFQNEAQLEKSRLLSDRFSAERPKGSFSTLEIQRTEQGDSAMYLCASSWDVRDGYTFGSGTRLTVV.

The chain joins TRBV20-1 to TRBJ2-1; D tentatively fits TRBD1 or TRBD2 (5 bases each). V shed 5 bases and J shed 5 bases, with 16 bases lying between them. There are 14 residues in the CDR3. CDR1 is DFQATT and CDR2 is SNEGSKA in the germline V gene (reference sequence). The CDR3 region is CSAPPGTADNEQFF. The CDR3, as DNA: TGCAGTGCTCCCCCCGGGACGGCAGACAATGAGCAGTTCTTC.